The present TCR beta chain was sequenced within a study of STAT3 mutations in large granular lymphocyte leukemia. Study results and limitations: In about 35% of the 18 patients, new TCR clonotypes emerged after therapy. Some patients had dominant TCR clones larger than their STAT3 mutant burden. Persisting codominant clonotypes may have hidden a small pathogenic clone. In T-cell large granular lymphocyte leukemia, about half of patients showed multiple immunodominant subclonotypes. Variable sampling intervals and differing treatment regimens complicated linking therapy response to TCR clonal burden changes.

CDR3 size: 12 residues. The germline CDR1 and CDR2 sequences are SQVTM and ANQGSEA. V shed 6 bases, J shed 7 bases, and the junction held 6 bases outside the gene matches. Concerning this clone: What it binds is unknown.

Sequenced by immunoSEQ multiplex PCR; TCRdb stores in-frame clones only, minus some. This sample has fewer than 10,000 clones, with roughly nine tenths found just once. Sequenced sample: peripheral blood mononuclear cells. The chain carries TRBV29-1 and TRBJ2-7, with 10 bases aligning to TRBD1. The TCR originated in a man at least 80 years old with T-cell large granular lymphocyte leukemia. Some clones in this sample may be carry-over from other donors' samples. The CDR3 nucleotides read TGCAGCGTCAGACAGGGGGCTGAGGAGCAGTACTTC. Residues: CSVRQGAEEQYF.